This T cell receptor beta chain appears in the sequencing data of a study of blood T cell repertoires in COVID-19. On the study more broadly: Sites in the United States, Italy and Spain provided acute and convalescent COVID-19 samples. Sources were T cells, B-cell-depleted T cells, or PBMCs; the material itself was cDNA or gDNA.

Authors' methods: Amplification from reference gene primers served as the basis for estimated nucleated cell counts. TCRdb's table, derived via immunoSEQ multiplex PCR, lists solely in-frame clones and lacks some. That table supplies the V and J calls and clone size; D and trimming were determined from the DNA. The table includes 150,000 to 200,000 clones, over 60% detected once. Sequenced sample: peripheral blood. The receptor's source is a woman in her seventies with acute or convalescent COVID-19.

The CDR3 DNA is TGTGCCAGCACAGGGGGGCGTTCTGGCTACACCTTC. Translated: CASTGGRSGYTF. This sequence joins TRBV6-5 and TRBJ1-2; 7 bases align to TRBD1. The junction had 6 bases not matched to a gene; V was cut back by 7 bases and J by 7 bases. Germline-derived CDR1 and CDR2 are MNHEY and SVGAGI. The CDR3 covers 12 residues.